This TCR beta chain was profiled in a study of read filtering for tumor transcriptome and immune sequencing. Per the germline V gene, CDR1 is MNHEY and CDR2 is SVGAGI. The CDR3 contains 15 residues. V lost 2 bases and J lost 0, with 9 bases in between. This library used roughly 400 ng RNA and molecular barcoded adaptors spanning alpha/delta and beta/gamma chains. TCRdb re-called the reads with MiXCR, one entry per CDR3 protein. The table includes over 50,000 distinct CDR3 sequences, approximately 19% detected once. This clonotype was seen at least ten times. The chain joins TRBV6-5 to TRBJ2-3; no clear D. Material for sequencing was a population of CD138-negative cells sorted from bone marrow. The receptor was isolated from a donor aged 40 or older with multiple myeloma. This CDR3 reads CASSYVQSSTDTQYF. The CDR3 DNA is TGTGCCAGCAGTTACGTACAGTCTAGCACAGATACGCAGTATTTT.